Given below is one T cell receptor beta chain in context. In the study's own analysis: How many nucleated cells were present was estimated from reference gene primer amplification. TCRdb's table, derived via immunoSEQ multiplex PCR, lists solely in-frame clones and lacks some. V and J calls and clone size are as listed in that table; D and trimming were resolved from the DNA. The data contain about 15,000 clones, around three quarters of them singletons. The length of the CDR3 is 11 residues. V was trimmed by 4 bases and J by 5 bases, leaving 7 bases between them. Germline V gene sequence: CDR1 SGHNT, CDR2 YYREEE (reference sequence). This specimen comes from a study of blood T cell repertoires in COVID-19. Study-level background: Acute and convalescent COVID-19 samples came from the United States, Italy and Spain. PBMCs, B-cell-depleted T cells, or T cells were the source of the cDNA or gDNA that made up the material.

This clonotype was sampled from a man in his 70s with active or convalescent COVID-19. The chain recombines TRBV5-4 with TRBJ2-7, with D possibly TRBD1 on 6 matching bases. Sequencing used peripheral blood. The CDR3 DNA is TGTGCCAGCAGCGAGGGGGACGAGCAGTACTTC. Translation: CASSEGDEQYF.